The source of this TCR beta chain is a study of blood T cells in healthy people across ages. The germline gives CDR1 MNHEY, CDR2 SVGEGT. The V end lost 0 bases, the J end lost 4 bases, and 5 bases lay between the germline ends. This CDR3 is 13 amino acids long. Many counts were recorded for this clonotype. Sample-barcoded 5' priming and a J-beta primer mix drove a second PCR of 7 to 11 cycles. TCRdb called the 5' RACE reads again in MiXCR, with one record for every CDR3 protein. The data contain hundreds of thousands of distinct CDR3 sequences, about a third of them singletons. The sequence came from a woman of 80 years or more in good health. The specimen sequenced was blood. This chain links TRBV6-2 or TRBV6-3 with TRBJ2-3; D is uncertain. CDR3 sequence: CASSYSMADTQYF. Written as DNA, the CDR3 is TGTGCCAGCAGTTACTCGATGGCAGATACGCAGTATTTT.